This TCR beta chain was obtained from a study of shared clonotypes between healthy human individuals. Looking at the study overall: Researchers assigned three CD4 naive, three CD4 memory, two CD8 naive and one CD8 memory plate to each donor.

CDR3 length equals 14 residues. Trimming stripped 5 bases from V and 0 bases from J, with 10 bases between. The V gene's germline CDR1 is PRHDT and CDR2 FYEKMQ (reference sequence). The protocol was immunoSEQ multiplex PCR, while the TCRdb copy is restricted to in-frame clones and leaves out a portion. Of nearly 2 million clones in the sample, around 96% were seen once. Cells designated naive CD8 were CD45RO-negative and were positively selected for CCR7, with terminally differentiated effector memory CD45RA+ cells excluded. The V and J genes are TRBV13 and TRBJ2-5; a possible D gene is TRBD2 (5 bases). The sample consisted of naive CD8+ T cells sorted from blood. The origin of this receptor is a man younger than 35 in good health. This CDR3 reads CASSHGEYQETQYF. In nucleotides, the CDR3 is TGTGCCAGCAGCCACGGGGAGTACCAAGAGACCCAGTACTTC.